This TCR beta chain derives from a study of blood T cell repertoires in COVID-19. Study details: Acute and convalescent COVID-19 samples came from the United States, Italy and Spain.

Original processing methods: Nucleated cell counts were estimated from reference gene primer amplification. Assay used: immunoSEQ multiplex PCR; TCRdb lists only in-frame clones, some missing. That table supplies the V and J calls and clone size; D and trimming were determined from the DNA. The sample yields 130,000 to 150,000 clones, around 86% seen once. Specimen: peripheral blood. This receptor was obtained from a human donor in a cohort sampled during active COVID-19.

The CDR3 DNA follows: TGTGCCAGCCTTGCCTTGGGCAGAGACTATGGCTACACCTTC. This encodes CASLALGRDYGYTF. V usage is TRBV19 and J usage is TRBJ1-2; D uncertain. CDR1 and CDR2 (germline): LNHDA, SQIVND (reference sequence). The CDR3 length is 14 residues. V was clipped by 9 bases and J by 3 bases, with 17 bases between them. Based on the CDR3 plus reference TRBV19 and TRBJ1-2, the full variable domain is DGGITQSPKYLFRKEGQNVTLSCEQNLNHDAMYWYRQDPGQGLRLIYYSQIVNDFQKGDIAEGYSVSREKKESFPLTVTSAQKNPTAFYLCASLALGRDYGYTFGSGTRLTVV.